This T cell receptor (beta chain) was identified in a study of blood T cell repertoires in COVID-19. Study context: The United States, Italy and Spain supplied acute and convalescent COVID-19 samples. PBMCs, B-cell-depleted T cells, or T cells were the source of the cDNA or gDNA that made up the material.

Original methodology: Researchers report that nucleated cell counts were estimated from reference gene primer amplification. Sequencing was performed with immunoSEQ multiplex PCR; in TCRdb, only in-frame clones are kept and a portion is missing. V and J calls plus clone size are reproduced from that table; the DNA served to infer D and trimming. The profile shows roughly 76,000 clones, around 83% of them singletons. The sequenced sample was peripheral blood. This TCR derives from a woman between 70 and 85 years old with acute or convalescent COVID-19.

In DNA, the CDR3 is TGTGCCACCCGCCAGGGGACGAATCAGCCCCAGCATTTT. Its protein product is CATRQGTNQPQHF. The rearrangement joins TRBV10-3 to TRBJ1-5, with D possibly being TRBD1 (6 bases). This CDR3 has 13 residues. The germline gives CDR1 ENHRY, CDR2 SYGVKD. V lost 10 bases, J lost 4 bases, and 14 bases lay in between.